This T cell receptor (beta chain) is from a study of neurological immune-mediated disorders. This clonotype was detected ten times or more. Via MiXCR, TCRdb re-called the 5' RACE reads, giving one row per CDR3 protein. Here the sample spans about 45,000 distinct CDR3 sequences, about 14% being singletons. Time point meaning: longitudinal time-point 3. Unsorted libraries were prepared from 2 million PBMCs that had been stored at -80 C. The junction had 4 bases not matched to a gene; V was cut back by 5 bases and J by 0 bases. This CDR3 region has 14 residues. CDR1 SGHRS and CDR2 YFSETQ come from the germline V gene.

The V gene is TRBV5-1, the J gene TRBJ1-1, with 7 nucleotides matching TRBD1. Sequenced sample: PBMCs. The origin of this receptor is a man between 25 and 39 years old in good health. CDR3: CASSRQGMNTEAFF. The CDR3 nucleotides are TGCGCCAGCAGTAGACAGGGCATGAACACTGAAGCTTTCTTT.